This entry lists 20 T cell receptor beta chains sequenced from one sample in a study of control samples from healthy donors and cancer patients. TCRdb's table, derived via immunoSEQ multiplex PCR, lists solely in-frame clones and lacks some. The sample includes approximately 90,000 clones, around nine tenths of them seen just once. Sequenced input: blood. Receptors originate from a man aged 30-40 years in good health.

This clone showed up many times. The chain is built from TRBV27 and TRBJ2-3; possible D gene TRBD1, 6 bases. The CDR3 is 16 residues long. Trimming left V 2 bases short and J 0 bases short, with 12 bases between. Germline loops: CDR1 MNHEY, CDR2 SMNVEV (reference sequence). For the CDR3, the DNA is TGTGCCAGCAGTTTAAGTCTGGGGGCCAGCACAGATACGCAGTATTTT. This encodes CASSLSLGASTDTQYF.

The chain couples TRBV6-1 to TRBJ2-3; D is uncertain. The V and J ends lost 3 bases and 4 bases respectively, with 11 bases between them. Per the germline V gene, CDR1 is MNHNS and CDR2 is SASEGT. This CDR3 has 14 residues. The CDR3 reads CASSDGSGPDTQYF. CDR3 coding DNA: TGTGCCAGCAGTGACGGTTCGGGTCCAGATACGCAGTATTTT.

The rearrangement uses TRBV5-1 and TRBJ2-7, with D possibly matching TRBD1 (6 bases). V was cut by 0 bases and J by 3 bases, with 13 bases left in between. CDR3 length: 15 amino acids. The germline V gene has CDR1 SGHRS and CDR2 YFSETQ. The chain's CDR3 is CASSLEAGQNYEQYF. The CDR3 DNA is TGCGCCAGCAGCTTGGAAGCAGGACAGAACTACGAGCAGTACTTC.

The chain couples TRBV15 to TRBJ2-2; D gene unclear. V lost 0 bases, J lost 8 bases, and 16 bases lay in between. Germline V gene lookup returns CDR1 LNHNV and CDR2 YYDKDF (reference sequence). This CDR3 is built from 16 residues. In DNA form, the CDR3 reads TGTGCCACCAGCAGAGATGGGGTTGACATCCCAGGGGAGCTGTTTTTT. Translating gives CATSRDGVDIPGELFF.

V is TRBV3-1 (or the pseudogene TRBV3-2) and J is TRBJ2-3, with 16 bases lining up with TRBD2. CDR3 length equals 19 residues. The V segment lost 3 bases and the J segment 3 bases; nucleotides outside the gene matches: 9. Germline V gives CDR1 LGHDT, CDR2 YNNKEL (reference sequence). In DNA, the CDR3 is TGTGCCAGCAGCCACATGGGGACTAGCGGGGGGGCGAGGACAGATACGCAGTATTTT. It codes for CASSHMGTSGGARTDTQYF.

Regarding this clone: Other DNA sequences of this sample code for an identical CDR3. The genes are TRBV5-1 and TRBJ2-5, with 7 positions matching TRBD1. With V trimmed by 0 bases and J by 4 bases, 3 bases remained unmatched. Looked up from germline, CDR1 is SGHRS and CDR2 is YFSETQ. The CDR3 covers 14 residues. The CDR3 DNA reads as TGCGCCAGCAGCTTGGGACAGGGTGGAGAGACCCAGTACTTC. Residues: CASSLGQGGETQYF.

The chain links TRBV29-1 to TRBJ1-1; 9 nucleotides line up with TRBD1. Germline V gene lookup returns CDR1 SQVTM and CDR2 ANQGSEA. The CDR3 has 13 amino acids. The V gene end was trimmed by 7 bases and the J gene end by 2 bases; junction bases not matched to a gene: 5. CDR3 in DNA: TGCAGCGCGTCGGACAGGGGAAACACTGAAGCTTTCTTT. This gives the protein CSASDRGNTEAFF. Full variable domain (rest looked up from reference TRBV29-1 and TRBJ1-1): SAVISQKPSRDICQRGTSLTIQCQVDSQVTMMFWYRQQPGQSLTLIATANQGSEATYESGFVIDKFPISRPNLTFSTLTVSNMSPEDSSIYLCSASDRGNTEAFFGQGTRLTVV.

This chain's CDR3 is CASSTHRGNNQPQHF. DNA for the CDR3: TGTGCCAGCAGCACACACCGGGGCAACAATCAGCCCCAGCATTTT. The V gene is TRBV2, the J gene TRBJ1-5, with D possibly matching TRBD1 (5 bases). The V end was cut by 6 bases, the J end by 3 bases, with 15 bases between. The CDR3 is 15 residues long. Germline CDR1 SNHLY, CDR2 FYNNEI. Full variable domain (outside the CDR3, taken from reference TRBV2 and TRBJ1-5): EPEVTQTPSHQVTQMGQEVILRCVPISNHLYFYWYRQILGQKVEFLVSFYNNEISEKSEIFDDQFSVERPDGSNFTLKIRSTKLEDSAMYFCASSTHRGNNQPQHFGDGTRLSIL.

The V call is TRBV4-1, the J call TRBJ1-4, with TRBD1 identical over 7 bases. Trimming took 4 bases from V and 4 from J; bases not matched to a gene: 3. CDR1 MGHRA and CDR2 YSYEKL come from the germline V gene. The CDR3 spans 14 residues. The CDR3 protein is CASSLRDSNEKLFF. The CDR3 nucleotides are TGCGCCAGCAGCCTCCGGGACAGTAATGAAAAACTGTTTTTT.

Here the CDR3 DNA reads TGTGCCAGCAGCTTGATCATTGGCAGAAAGAACACTGAAGCTTTCTTT. It translates to CASSLIIGRKNTEAFF. This rearrangement joins TRBV5-4 to TRBJ1-1; D unresolved. Trimming pared 1 base from V and 1 base from J, leaving 14 bases between. The CDR3 loop spans 16 amino acids. Per germline, CDR1 SGHNT and CDR2 YYREEE (reference sequence). Combining the CDR3 with reference TRBV5-4 and TRBJ1-1 gives the whole variable domain ETGVTQSPTHLIKTRGQQVTLRCSSQSGHNTVSWYQQALGQGPQFIFQYYREEENGRGNFPPRFSGLQFPNYSSELNVNALELDDSALYLCASSLIIGRKNTEAFFGQGTRLTVV.

Notes on this clone: This same CDR3 is encoded by further DNA sequences in the sample. The V call is TRBV5-1, the J call TRBJ2-5; D may be TRBD1 or TRBD2 (6 bases each). V lost 0 bases, J lost 4 bases, and 19 bases lay in between. There are 17 residues in the CDR3. From germline, CDR1 is SGHRS and CDR2 YFSETQ. The CDR3 DNA reads as TGCGCCAGCAGCTTGGCCGTTATAAGGGGGGTTGGAGAGACCCAGTACTTC. Amino acids: CASSLAVIRGVGETQYF.

The CDR3 DNA reads as TGTGCCAGCAGCCCCCGTTCCGGGACAGGGGACTGGAACACCGGGGAGCTGTTTTTT. It translates to CASSPRSGTGDWNTGELFF. This chain connects TRBV11-3 to TRBJ2-2; 10 nucleotides line up with TRBD1. Unmatched junction bases numbered 13, after V lost 5 bases and J lost 1 base. Germline V gives CDR1 SGHNT, CDR2 YENEEA. The CDR3 sequence is 19 residues long.

The chain couples TRBV15 to TRBJ1-1; D might be TRBD1 (6 bases). Germline CDR1 reads LNHNV; CDR2 reads YYDKDF (reference sequence). The CDR3 is 16 amino acids. V was clipped by 4 bases and J by 4 bases, with 19 bases between them. CDR3 coding DNA: TGTGCCACCAGCACCTCAAGAGGGCAGGGGATCACTGAAGCTTTCTTT. This gives the protein CATSTSRGQGITEAFF.

This sequence joins TRBV30 and TRBJ1-1; possibly TRBD1 for D (5 bases). The V and J ends lost 8 bases and 6 bases respectively, with 13 bases between them. Per the germline V gene, CDR1 is GTSNPN and CDR2 is SVGIG (reference sequence). The CDR3 is 11 amino acids. The CDR3 nucleotides read TGTGCCCGCCAAGGGGCAGCTGAAGCTTTCTTT. It is translated as CARQGAAEAFF.

The genes are TRBV5-1 and TRBJ2-7, with 12 bases identical to TRBD1. V lost 4 bases to trimming and J lost 3 bases; unmatched junction nucleotides: 5. Germline V lookup: CDR1 SGHRS, CDR2 YFSETQ. The CDR3 is made up of 15 amino acids. The chain's CDR3 is CASSPGQGAYYEQYF. CDR3 DNA sequence: TGCGCCAGCAGCCCGGGACAGGGGGCTTACTACGAGCAGTACTTC.

The gene calls are TRBV10-3 and TRBJ2-2; 11 bases map to TRBD2. Germline V gene lookup returns CDR1 ENHRY and CDR2 SYGVKD. This CDR3 has 16 residues. Trimming removed 6 bases from V and 6 bases from J; junction bases left unmatched: 9. The DNA for the CDR3 is TGTGCCATCAGACCCTCGACTAGCGGGGTGGCCGGGGAGCTGTTTTTT. It codes for CAIRPSTSGVAGELFF.

This CDR3 is CASSRDYMNTEAFF. DNA of the CDR3: TGTGCCAGCAGCCGGGACTATATGAACACTGAAGCTTTCTTT. The chain recombines TRBV5-5 with TRBJ1-1; TRBD1 might be the D (5 bases). Germline CDR1 and CDR2: SGHKS and YYEKEE (reference sequence). Trimming cost V 4 bases and J 0 bases, with 10 bases left between them. This CDR3 spans 14 amino acids. The full variable domain, in which reference TRBV5-5 and TRBJ1-1 provide the parts outside the CDR3, is DAGVTQSPTHLIKTRGQQVTLRCSPISGHKSVSWYQQVLGQGPQFIFQYYEKEERGRGNFPDRFSARQFPNYSSELNVNALLLGDSALYLCASSRDYMNTEAFFGQGTRLTVV.

The V call is TRBV23-1, the J call TRBJ2-7, with D tentatively TRBD2 (5 bases). TRBV23-1 is placed among ORFs of uncertain function. The CDR3 runs 13 residues. V lost 11 bases and J 2 bases, leaving 16 bases between the germline ends. DNA for the CDR3: TGCGCCCTCTTCCGGAGGATGACCTACGAGCAGTACGTC. Translation: CALFRRMTYEQYV.

The rearrangement joins TRBV2 to TRBJ2-2, with a weak D call TRBD1 (6 bases). V shed 10 bases and J shed 4 bases, with 13 bases lying between them. Germline V gene data show CDR1 as SNHLY and CDR2 as FYNNEI. The CDR3 has 13 residues. For the CDR3, the DNA is TGTGCCATCCAGACAGGTCTCACCGGGGAGCTGTTTTTT. This encodes CAIQTGLTGELFF.

The rearrangement joins TRBV25-1 to TRBJ1-6; D is perhaps TRBD1 (6 bases). The length of the CDR3 is 15 residues. The V end lost 4 bases, the J end lost 8 bases, and 15 bases lay between the germline ends. The V gene's germline CDR1 is MGHDK and CDR2 SYGVNS. The CDR3 spells CASSGADRYYSPLHF. The CDR3 coding sequence is TGTGCCAGCAGTGGTGCAGACAGGTACTATTCACCCCTCCACTTT. The full variable domain, its missing parts supplied by reference TRBV25-1 and TRBJ1-6, is EADIYQTPRYLVIGTGKKITLECSQTMGHDKMYWYQQDPGMELHLIHYSYGVNSTEKGDLSSESTVSRIRTEHFPLTLESARPSHTSQYLCASSGADRYYSPLHFGNGTRLTVT.